One sample yielded the 13 T cell receptor beta chains listed below, sequenced in a study of blood T cell repertoires in COVID-19. Sequencing used immunoSEQ multiplex PCR; TCRdb keeps in-frame clones, though not all of them. The sample has 110,000 to 150,000 clones; roughly 83% are singletons. Sequenced: peripheral blood. Receptors originate from an elderly woman with acute or convalescent COVID-19.

The chain couples TRBV4-3 to TRBJ2-4; 9 bases fit TRBD2. The J segment lost 7 bases and the V segment lost 2 bases, leaving 12 bases of the junction unmatched. Germline V gene data show CDR1 as LGHNA and CDR2 as YSLEER. The CDR3 is 17 residues long. The CDR3 DNA sequence: TGCGCCAGCAGCCAAACAACACACAAAGGACTAGCGAACATTCAGTACTTC. Amino acid sequence: CASSQTTHKGLANIQYF.

The chain couples TRBV7-9 to TRBJ2-2; 8 bases line up with TRBD1. Unmatched junction bases numbered 8, after V lost 5 bases and J lost 0 bases. Germline CDR1 reads SEHNR; CDR2 reads FQNEAQ (reference sequence). The CDR3 consists of 17 residues. CDR3 in DNA: TGTGCCAGCAGCCAATACCGGGACAGGCCGAACACCGGGGAGCTGTTTTTT. Translation: CASSQYRDRPNTGELFF.

This clone was observed a few times. V and J are TRBV20-1 and TRBJ1-2, with 9 bases that match TRBD1. This CDR3 spans 11 amino acids. Losses at the gene ends were 5 bases for V and 14 bases for J; bases not matched to a gene: 9. CDR1 DFQATT and CDR2 SNEGSKA come from the germline V gene (reference sequence). As DNA, the CDR3 is TGCAGTGCTTCCCGGGACAGGGTGTTTACCTTC. Its translation: CSASRDRVFTF.

This clone appeared a few times. The chain uses TRBV6-1 and TRBJ2-3; possible D gene TRBD1, 5 bases. The germline gives CDR1 MNHNS, CDR2 SASEGT. The V gene lost 1 base and the J gene lost 4 bases, with 9 bases spanning the gap. The CDR3 has 14 amino acids. CDR3 sequence reads: CASSEGQPADTQYF. As DNA, the CDR3 is TGTGCCAGCAGTGAAGGACAGCCCGCAGATACGCAGTATTTT.

The rearrangement joins TRBV29-1 to TRBJ2-2; TRBD2 agrees at 7 bases. Trimming cost V 7 bases and J 5 bases; bases outside gene matches: 7. In germline, CDR1 is SQVTM, CDR2 ANQGSEA. This CDR3 region has 13 residues. CDR3 nucleotides: TGCAGCGCTGGACTAGATCCAACCGGGGAGCTGTTTTTT. It yields the protein CSAGLDPTGELFF.

The rearrangement links TRBV9 to TRBJ1-1; D gene unclear. Germline V lookup: CDR1 SGDLS, CDR2 YYNGEE. The CDR3 contains 15 residues. Trimming pared 0 bases from V and 3 bases from J, leaving 12 bases between. DNA of the CDR3: TGTGCCAGCAGCGTAGATCCCCGGGGTTACACTGAAGCTTTCTTT. This sequence encodes CASSVDPRGYTEAFF.

V and J are TRBV7-2 and TRBJ2-3; 9 positions agree with TRBD1. Germline loops: CDR1 SGHTA, CDR2 FQGNSA. The length of the CDR3 is 14 residues. The V gene end was trimmed by 5 bases and the J gene end by 2 bases; junction bases not matched to a gene: 2. The CDR3 is CASSGDRVTDTQYF. CDR3 in DNA: TGTGCCAGCAGCGGGGACAGGGTCACAGATACGCAGTATTTT.

The chain joins TRBV6-6 to TRBJ1-4; tentatively, D is TRBD1 (5 bases). Germline loops: CDR1 MNHNY, CDR2 SVGAGI (reference sequence). Between the trimmed V and J ends, which lost 2 bases and 8 bases, there was a span of 12 bases. The CDR3 spans 14 residues. CDR3 sequence: CASSYRGLQEKLFF. The CDR3 bases are TGTGCCAGCAGTTACAGGGGACTACAGGAAAAACTGTTTTTT.

The chain combines TRBV25-1 with TRBJ1-1; 8 bases are a match to TRBD1. CDR3 length: 13 residues. V lost 9 bases and J lost 4; bases outside the gene matches: 7. Germline V gives CDR1 MGHDK, CDR2 SYGVNS. The CDR3 sequence is CASEDRAGTEAFF. The CDR3 coding sequence is TGTGCCAGTGAGGACAGGGCGGGCACTGAAGCTTTCTTT.

The chain couples TRBV19 to TRBJ1-2, with 9 bases aligning to TRBD1. The junction had 12 bases not matched to a gene; V was cut back by 10 bases and J by 0 bases. The CDR3 runs 16 residues. In germline, CDR1 is LNHDA, CDR2 SQIVND (reference sequence). CDR3 region: CATTTDRGSTNYGYTF. The CDR3 bases are TGTGCCACTACGACGGACAGGGGTTCTACTAACTATGGCTACACCTTC.

The chain is built from TRBV2 and TRBJ1-1, with 7 bases lining up with TRBD1. V gave up 6 bases and J gave up 8 bases; unmatched junction bases: 3. In germline, CDR1 is SNHLY, CDR2 FYNNEI. This CDR3 spans 11 amino acids. CDR3: CASRSGQEAFF. CDR3 nucleotides: TGTGCCAGCAGGTCGGGACAGGAAGCTTTCTTT.

This clone was detected only once. V and J are TRBV10-1 and TRBJ2-3; TRBD2 might be the D (6 bases). This CDR3 is built from 13 residues. V lost 10 bases, J lost 3 bases, and 14 bases lay in between. Germline V gene data show CDR1 as WNHNN and CDR2 as SYGVQD (reference sequence). In DNA, the CDR3 is TGCGCCACCCTTGGGACTGAAACAGATACGCAGTATTTT. This sequence encodes CATLGTETDTQYF.

The chain carries TRBV28 and TRBJ1-5; 9 bases are shared with TRBD1. With V trimmed by 2 bases and J by 6 bases, 5 bases remained unmatched. Per germline, CDR1 MDHEN and CDR2 SYDVKM. This CDR3 contains 15 residues. DNA for the CDR3: TGTGCCAGCAGTTTAAGGGACAGGGATGTTCAGCCCCAGCATTTT. Protein sequence: CASSLRDRDVQPQHF.